These 10 T cell receptor beta chains were sequenced from one sample in a study of PD-1 blockade in classical Hodgkin lymphoma. Using immunoSEQ multiplex PCR, the repertoire was profiled, and TCRdb retains in-frame clones only, with some absent. Of tens of thousands of clones listed, 88% are singletons. All trial patients relapsed after autologous stem cell transplantation. This specimen consisted of peripheral blood mononuclear cells (PBMCs), obtained before the second cycle of nivolumab. Receptors originate from a human donor with classical Hodgkin lymphoma.

The CDR3 here is CASSSRTGNNSPLHF. CDR3 coding DNA: TGTGCCAGCAGTTCTAGGACAGGGAATAATTCACCCCTCCACTTT. The chain is built from TRBV6-5 and TRBJ1-6; 8 bases line up with TRBD1. This CDR3 has 15 amino acids. Germline V gene sequence: CDR1 MNHEY, CDR2 SVGAGI. The trim removed 4 bases at V and 5 bases at J, leaving 4 bases unmatched.

The chain is built from TRBV7-9 and TRBJ2-7, with 8 bases aligning to TRBD1. The CDR3 spans 14 residues. With V trimmed by 5 bases and J by 2 bases, 5 bases remained unmatched. Germline CDR1 is SEHNR and CDR2 is FQNEAQ (reference sequence). DNA of the CDR3: TGTGCCAGCAGCCAATGGGACAGGACCTACGAGCAGTACTTC. It specifies CASSQWDRTYEQYF.

V is TRBV5-1 and J is TRBJ1-4; 8 nucleotides agree with TRBD1. Germline trimming cut 2 bases from V and 8 bases from J; bases unmatched to any gene: 8. This CDR3 region has 15 residues. Germline V CDR1 and CDR2: SGHRS, YFSETQ. The chain's CDR3 is CASSLRGQAAEKLFF. CDR3 nucleotide sequence: TGCGCCAGCAGCTTACGGGGACAGGCAGCCGAAAAACTGTTTTTT. The full variable domain, with the rest looked up from reference TRBV5-1 and TRBJ1-4, is KAGVTQTPRYLIKTRGQQVTLSCSPISGHRSVSWYQQTPGQGLQFLFEYFSETQRNKGNFPGRFSGRQFSNSRSEMNVSTLELGDSALYLCASSLRGQAAEKLFFGSGTQLSVL.

The chain couples TRBV5-5 to TRBJ2-7, with D perhaps TRBD1 or TRBD2 (6 bases each). The germline V gene encodes CDR1 SGHKS and CDR2 YYEKEE (reference sequence). V lost 0 bases and J 6 bases, leaving 22 bases between the germline ends. This CDR3 contains 17 residues. The CDR3 DNA is TGTGCCAGCAGCTTGGGACTAGGTGGGGGCGCGGGCATCGAGCAGTACTTC. As protein: CASSLGLGGGAGIEQYF.

The gene calls are TRBV5-1 and TRBJ2-2; TRBD1 aligns across 11 bases. This CDR3 has 17 amino acids. The germline V gene encodes CDR1 SGHRS and CDR2 YFSETQ. The junction had 8 bases not matched to a gene; V was cut back by 3 bases and J by 4 bases. The CDR3: CASSSVGQGASTGELFF. CDR3 DNA: TGCGCCAGCAGCTCGGTTGGACAGGGGGCGAGCACCGGGGAGCTGTTTTTT.

This chain connects TRBV27 to TRBJ2-7, with 7 nucleotides matching TRBD1. J gave up 0 bases and V 0 bases, and 5 bases lay outside the gene matches. This CDR3 has 16 residues. The V gene's germline CDR1 is MNHEY and CDR2 SMNVEV (reference sequence). CDR3 in amino acids: CASSLSYRGSSYEQYF. The CDR3 DNA reads TGTGCCAGCAGTTTATCCTACAGGGGTAGCTCCTACGAGCAGTACTTC.

The chain combines TRBV6-5 with TRBJ1-2; maybe TRBD1 (5 bases). Germline V gene lookup returns CDR1 MNHEY and CDR2 SVGAGI. Between the trimmed V and J ends, which lost 6 bases and 4 bases, there was a span of 18 bases. The CDR3 loop spans 15 amino acids. The CDR3 loop reads CASSPQGGLGYGYTF. CDR3 nucleotide sequence: TGTGCCAGCAGCCCCCAGGGCGGGCTAGGCTATGGCTACACCTTC.

This chain links TRBV5-1 with TRBJ1-1; D is unclear. V lost 0 bases, J lost 2 bases, and 11 bases lay in between. CDR3 length: 15 residues. Germline CDR1 SGHRS, CDR2 YFSETQ. The DNA of the CDR3 is TGCGCCAGCAGCTTGGCCCAGGCCACTAACACTGAAGCTTTCTTT. Encoded protein: CASSLAQATNTEAFF. Full variable domain (missing parts from reference TRBV5-1 and TRBJ1-1): KAGVTQTPRYLIKTRGQQVTLSCSPISGHRSVSWYQQTPGQGLQFLFEYFSETQRNKGNFPGRFSGRQFSNSRSEMNVSTLELGDSALYLCASSLAQATNTEAFFGQGTRLTVV.

This clone was picked up a small number of times. This chain links TRBV19 with TRBJ1-2; D remains ambiguous. The CDR3 contains 13 residues. The germline gives CDR1 LNHDA, CDR2 SQIVND (reference sequence). With 6 bases removed from V and 9 bases from J, the gap between germline ends came to 17 bases. CDR3 coding DNA: TGTGCCAGTAGATCGGACCCTCTTACGAGCTACACCTTC. This translates into CASRSDPLTSYTF. The full variable domain, completed using reference TRBV19 and TRBJ1-2, is DGGITQSPKYLFRKEGQNVTLSCEQNLNHDAMYWYRQDPGQGLRLIYYSQIVNDFQKGDIAEGYSVSREKKESFPLTVTSAQKNPTAFYLCASRSDPLTSYTFGSGTRLTVV.

Sample share makes this clone medium-sized. This chain uses TRBV21-1 with TRBJ2-7; the D call of TRBD1 is as the table states it, not checked on the DNA. TRBV21-1 is flagged as a pseudogene. This CDR3 is 14 amino acids long. CDR3 bases: TGTGCCAGCAGCAAAGAAGGGGCAGGGTACGAGCAGTACTTC. Translating gives CASSKEGAGYEQYF.